The TCR beta chain described here comes from a study of shared clonotypes between healthy human individuals. Note on this clone: Its antigen is still unknown.

A split of CD4+ cells into CD45RA+ naive and CD45RA-negative memory subsets was performed. Deep-level running was used for the assay. Replicate sorted-subset PCRs were loaded with roughly 200 ng DNA, 30,000 to 35,000 T cell genomes. Profiling relied on immunoSEQ multiplex PCR, and the TCRdb table lists in-frame clones only, not all of them. The repertoire includes around 750,000 clones, roughly 70% of them detected once, and under 2% sits in the top ten. Findings of the study overall: Among the subsets, naive ones generally showed larger estimated richness than memory ones.

Sequencing was carried out using memory CD4+ T cells sorted from blood. Subset in this sample: CD45RA-negative fraction. The TCR comes from a woman between 25 and 40 years old in good health.

This chain's CDR3 is CASNDRSEGDTQYF. The CDR3 DNA is TGTGCCAGCAACGACAGGAGCGAGGGGGATACGCAGTATTTT. This chain joins TRBV19 and TRBJ2-3; TRBD1 might be the D (6 bases). Germline V gene data show CDR1 as LNHDA and CDR2 as SQIVND (reference sequence). The V end lost 9 bases, the J end lost 6 bases, and 19 bases lay between the germline ends. The CDR3 sequence is 14 residues long.